This entry features one T cell receptor (beta chain) sequence. Its target is not known. The data were obtained in a study of cytomegalovirus exposure and HLA in healthy donors. General observations from the study: TCR beta chains numbering some 160 were designated cytomegalovirus-associated. After further analysis at a later stage, 17,000 or so TCR beta sequences were associated with HLA alleles at 0.05 false discovery rate.

A multiplex PCR was run with 60 Vbeta primers and 13 Jbeta primers. In the original processing: In a later analysis, 79 million or so unique TCR beta chains included roughly 11 million shared by two or more donors. Clones were read by immunoSEQ multiplex PCR, and TCRdb kept only the in-frame ones, dropping some. D and trimming were read from the DNA, whereas the V and J calls and clone size are those reported in that table. The data hold about 160,000 clones, with roughly 80% observed a single time. Germline lookup yields CDR1 SEHNR and CDR2 FQNEAQ (reference sequence). The CDR3 is made up of 15 amino acids. Trimming stripped 4 bases from V and 4 bases from J, with 14 bases between.

The sample was PBMCs. The chain links TRBV7-9 to TRBJ1-5; D might be TRBD1 (5 bases). The sequence was collected from a woman aged 40-49 years in good health and CMV-seronegative. CDR3 sequence: CASSSRDSRNQPQHF. The CDR3 nucleotides are TGTGCCAGCAGCTCCCGTGACAGTAGAAATCAGCCCCAGCATTTT.